This T cell receptor (beta chain) was documented in a study of OX40 agonist ivuxolimab in advanced cancers. For the wider study: Ivuxolimab, which targeted the costimulatory receptor OX40 (CD134), was an agonistic, fully human IgG2 monoclonal antibody. Prior anti-PD-1, anti-PD-L1 or anti-CTLA-4 therapy was permitted, and checkpoint inhibitors had been received by less than 45% of dose-escalation patients. Among the roughly 52 dose-escalation patients, around 19 had hepatocellular carcinoma, roughly 15 melanoma, 9 renal cell carcinoma and 9 head and neck cancer. The point of sequencing TCRbeta in the periphery was to test whether ivuxolimab changed TCR sequence diversity and drove clonal T-cell expansion. Partial responses occurred in three dose-escalation patients, of whom one had hepatocellular carcinoma and two had cutaneous melanoma. A male proportion of nearly 85% and a mean age of 60 years, ranging from about 20 to 79, were recorded for the dose-escalation cohort. The monotherapy dose-escalation portion (N of about 50 patients) of the phase I ivuxolimab trial is reported in the paper. Intravenous ivuxolimab was administered to patients every 2 weeks at six dose levels: 0.01, 0.1, 0.3, 1.5, 3 and 10 mg/kg.

Patients with autoimmune disease history or receiving systemic immunosuppression were excluded from the trial. Peripheral blood for TCR sequencing was collected from all dose cohorts at baseline, on cycle 4 day 1, and on cycle 7 day 1. The samples were drawn from a first-in-human, open-label, multicenter phase I dose-escalation trial of ivuxolimab. Adults with locally advanced or metastatic melanoma, renal cell carcinoma, hepatocellular carcinoma or head and neck squamous cell carcinoma were enrolled in the trial. CD4+ and CD8+ T cells were sorted separately from peripheral blood before TCR sequencing. The germline V gene sets CDR1 to SGHTA and CDR2 to FQGNSA. Trimmed from V: 5 bases; trimmed from J: 7 bases; junction bases lacking a gene match: 6. The CDR3 sequence holds 14 residues, the cysteine and phenylalanine included. The read is trimmed to its CDR3 DNA, 42 bases read in frame from base 1.

Results the study describes overall, beyond this receptor: After ivuxolimab, CD8+ T cells had more expanded clones than CD4+ T cells on average. Which antigens the clonally expanded peripheral T cells were specific for was not determined. At doses of 0.1 to 3.0 mg/kg, clonal expansion of both CD4+ and CD8+ blood T cells was observed from baseline to week 6. Low levels of normalized T-cell clonal expansion were also seen in some nonresponding patients. In the 0.1-3.0 mg/kg groups, partial responders had among the lowest normalized peripheral clonal expansion, particularly in CD8+ T cells.

As regards this clone: Its antigen has not been determined. Per-base quality was not reported, and no clone a single base away is much larger than it.

To sequence the TCRbeta CDR3 region, genomic DNA was isolated from the sorted cells. The immunoSEQ Assay was used to sequence the TCRbeta CDR3 regions. Entries here come from immuneACCESS through TCRdb and include only in-frame sequences with V and J called. Some clones fail to appear in such tables; in the studies checked, an unresolved V gene covers under half of the shortfall, and the cause of the remainder is unknown. The sample table records tens of thousands of clones; over 75% of these occur just once. Of the sample, approximately 7% is held by the ten largest clones. The chain uses TRBV7-2 and TRBJ2-7; 12 of the junction bases match TRBD1. The origin of this receptor is an adult with an advanced solid tumor such as melanoma, head and neck, liver or kidney cancer. The sequencing used CD4+ or CD8+ T cells sorted from blood, collected in a trial of the OX40 agonist ivuxolimab. CDR3 sequence: CASSAGQGAREQYF. Here is the DNA: TGTGCCAGCAGCGCGGGACAGGGGGCGCGAGAGCAGTACTTC.